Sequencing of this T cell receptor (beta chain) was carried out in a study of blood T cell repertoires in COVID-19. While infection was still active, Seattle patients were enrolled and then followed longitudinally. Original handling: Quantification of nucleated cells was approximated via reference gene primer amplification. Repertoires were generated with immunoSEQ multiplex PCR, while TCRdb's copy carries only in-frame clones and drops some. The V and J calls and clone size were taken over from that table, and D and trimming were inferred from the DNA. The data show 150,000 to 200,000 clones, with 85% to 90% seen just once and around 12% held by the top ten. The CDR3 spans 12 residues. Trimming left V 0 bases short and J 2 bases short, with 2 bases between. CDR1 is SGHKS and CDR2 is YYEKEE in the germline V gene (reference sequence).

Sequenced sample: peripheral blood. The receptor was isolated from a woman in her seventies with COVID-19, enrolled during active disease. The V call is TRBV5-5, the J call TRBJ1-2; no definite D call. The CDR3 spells CASSLANYGYTF. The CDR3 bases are TGTGCCAGCAGCTTGGCGAACTATGGCTACACCTTC.